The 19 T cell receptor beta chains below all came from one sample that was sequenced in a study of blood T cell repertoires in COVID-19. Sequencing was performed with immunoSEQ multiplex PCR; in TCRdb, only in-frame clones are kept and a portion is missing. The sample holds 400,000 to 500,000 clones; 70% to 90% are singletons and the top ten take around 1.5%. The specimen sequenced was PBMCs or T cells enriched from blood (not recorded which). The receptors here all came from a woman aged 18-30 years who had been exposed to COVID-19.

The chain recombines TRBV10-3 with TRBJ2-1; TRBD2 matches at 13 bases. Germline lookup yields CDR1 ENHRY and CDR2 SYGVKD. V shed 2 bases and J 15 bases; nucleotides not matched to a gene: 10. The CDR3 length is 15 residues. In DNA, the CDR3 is TGTGCCATCAGTGAGGAGCAACTAGCGGGAGGGCCGCGGTTCTTC. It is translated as CAISEEQLAGGPRFF.

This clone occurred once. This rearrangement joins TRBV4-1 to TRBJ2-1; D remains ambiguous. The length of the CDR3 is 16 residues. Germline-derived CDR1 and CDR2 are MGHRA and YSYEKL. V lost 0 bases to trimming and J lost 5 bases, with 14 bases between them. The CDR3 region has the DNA TGCGCCAGCAGCCAAGAAGTCGGTAGCTTGCACAATGAGCAGTTCTTC. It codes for CASSQEVGSLHNEQFF.

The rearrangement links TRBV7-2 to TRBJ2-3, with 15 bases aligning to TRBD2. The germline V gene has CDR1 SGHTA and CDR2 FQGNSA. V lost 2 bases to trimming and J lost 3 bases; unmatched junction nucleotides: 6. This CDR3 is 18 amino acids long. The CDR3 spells CASSLRTSGRVATDTQYF. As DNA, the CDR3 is TGTGCCAGCAGCTTACGGACTAGCGGGAGGGTCGCGACAGATACGCAGTATTTT.

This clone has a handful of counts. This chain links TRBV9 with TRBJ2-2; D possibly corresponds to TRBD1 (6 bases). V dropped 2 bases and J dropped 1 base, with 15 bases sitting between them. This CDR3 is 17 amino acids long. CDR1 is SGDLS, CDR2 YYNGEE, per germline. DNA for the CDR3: TGTGCCAGCAGCGTTACGGGGACACCAGGGAACACCGGGGAGCTGTTTTTT. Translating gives CASSVTGTPGNTGELFF.

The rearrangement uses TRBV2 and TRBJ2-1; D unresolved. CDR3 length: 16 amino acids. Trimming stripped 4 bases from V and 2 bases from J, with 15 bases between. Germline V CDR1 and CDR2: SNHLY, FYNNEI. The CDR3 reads CASSASIEFTYNEQFF. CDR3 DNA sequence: TGTGCCAGCAGTGCCTCGATCGAGTTCACCTACAATGAGCAGTTCTTC. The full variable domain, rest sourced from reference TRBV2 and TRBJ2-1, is EPEVTQTPSHQVTQMGQEVILRCVPISNHLYFYWYRQILGQKVEFLVSFYNNEISEKSEIFDDQFSVERPDGSNFTLKIRSTKLEDSAMYFCASSASIEFTYNEQFFGPGTRLTVL.

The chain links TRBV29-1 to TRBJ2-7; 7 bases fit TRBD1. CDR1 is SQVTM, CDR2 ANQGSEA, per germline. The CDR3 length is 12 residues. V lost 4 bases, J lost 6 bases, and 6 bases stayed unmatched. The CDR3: CSVGTGVGEQYF. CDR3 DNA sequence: TGCAGCGTTGGTACAGGGGTTGGCGAGCAGTACTTC.

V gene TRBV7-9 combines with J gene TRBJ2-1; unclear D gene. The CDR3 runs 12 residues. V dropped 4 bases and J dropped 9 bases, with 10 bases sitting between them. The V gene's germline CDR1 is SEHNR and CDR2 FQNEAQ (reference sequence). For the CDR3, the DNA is TGTGCCAGCAGCTCTAGTATGCCTGAGCAGTTCTTC. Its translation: CASSSSMPEQFF.

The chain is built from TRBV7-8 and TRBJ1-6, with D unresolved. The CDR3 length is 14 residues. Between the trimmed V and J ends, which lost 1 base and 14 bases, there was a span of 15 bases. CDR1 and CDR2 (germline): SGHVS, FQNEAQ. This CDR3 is CASSLEVTSVTLHF. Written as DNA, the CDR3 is TGTGCCAGCAGCTTAGAGGTGACATCCGTAACCCTCCACTTT.

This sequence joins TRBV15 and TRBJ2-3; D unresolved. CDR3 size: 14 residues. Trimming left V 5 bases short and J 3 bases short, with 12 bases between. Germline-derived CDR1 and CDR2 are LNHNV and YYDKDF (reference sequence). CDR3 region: CATSPLGRTDTQYF. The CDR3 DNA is TGTGCCACCAGCCCCCTGGGCCGGACAGATACGCAGTATTTT.

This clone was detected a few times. This CDR3 is CASSLARYEQYF. CDR3 nucleotides: TGTGCCAGCAGCCTGGCCAGATACGAGCAGTACTTC. This sequence joins TRBV28 and TRBJ2-7; D is unclear. Looked up from germline, CDR1 is MDHEN and CDR2 is SYDVKM. V was pared by 6 bases and J by 4 bases, with 10 bases between. CDR3 size: 12 residues.

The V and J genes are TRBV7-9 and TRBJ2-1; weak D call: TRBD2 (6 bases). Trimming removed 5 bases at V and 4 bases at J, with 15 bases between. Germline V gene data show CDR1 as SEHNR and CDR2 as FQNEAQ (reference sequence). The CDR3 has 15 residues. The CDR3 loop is CASSPSGRAYNEQFF. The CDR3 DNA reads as TGTGCCAGCAGCCCGAGCGGGCGGGCGTACAATGAGCAGTTCTTC.

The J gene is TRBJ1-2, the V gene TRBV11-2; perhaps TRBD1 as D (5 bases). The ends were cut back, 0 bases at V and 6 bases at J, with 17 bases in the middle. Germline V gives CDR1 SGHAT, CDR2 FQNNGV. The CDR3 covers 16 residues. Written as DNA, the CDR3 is TGTGCCAGCAGCTTAGATATTGACAGCCTTTGGCATGGCTACACCTTC. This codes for CASSLDIDSLWHGYTF.

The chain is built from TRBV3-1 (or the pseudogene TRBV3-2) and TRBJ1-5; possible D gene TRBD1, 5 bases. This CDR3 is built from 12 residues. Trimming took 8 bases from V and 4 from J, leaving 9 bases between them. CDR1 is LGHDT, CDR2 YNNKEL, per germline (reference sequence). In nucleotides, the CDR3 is TGTGCCAGCGGGGGGGGTAATCAGCCCCAGCATTTT. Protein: CASGGGNQPQHF.

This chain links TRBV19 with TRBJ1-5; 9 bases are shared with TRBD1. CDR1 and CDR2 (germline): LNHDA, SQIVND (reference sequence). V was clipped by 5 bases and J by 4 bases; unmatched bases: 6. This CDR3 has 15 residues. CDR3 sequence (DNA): TGTGCCAGTAGTCTTTTGGACAGGGGAAATCAGCCCCAGCATTTT. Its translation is CASSLLDRGNQPQHF. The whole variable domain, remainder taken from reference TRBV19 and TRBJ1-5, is DGGITQSPKYLFRKEGQNVTLSCEQNLNHDAMYWYRQDPGQGLRLIYYSQIVNDFQKGDIAEGYSVSREKKESFPLTVTSAQKNPTAFYLCASSLLDRGNQPQHFGDGTRLSIL.

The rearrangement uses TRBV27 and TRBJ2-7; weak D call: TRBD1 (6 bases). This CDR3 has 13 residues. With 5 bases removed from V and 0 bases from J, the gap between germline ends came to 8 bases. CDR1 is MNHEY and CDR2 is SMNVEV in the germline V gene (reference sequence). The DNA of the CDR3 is TGTGCCAGCAGTGGACAGTCCTCCTACGAGCAGTACTTC. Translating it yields CASSGQSSYEQYF.

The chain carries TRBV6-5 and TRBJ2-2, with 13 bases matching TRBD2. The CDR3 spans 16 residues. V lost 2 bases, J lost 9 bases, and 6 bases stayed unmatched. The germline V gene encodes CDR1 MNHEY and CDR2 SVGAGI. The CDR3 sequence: CASSYTPGLAGRELFF. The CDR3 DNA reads TGTGCCAGCAGTTACACCCCGGGACTAGCGGGGAGGGAGCTGTTTTTT.

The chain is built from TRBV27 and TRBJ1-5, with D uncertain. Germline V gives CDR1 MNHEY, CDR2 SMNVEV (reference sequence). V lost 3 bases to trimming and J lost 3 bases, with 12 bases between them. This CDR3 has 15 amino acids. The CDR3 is CASSLGQAPNQPQHF. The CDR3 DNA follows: TGTGCCAGCAGTTTGGGCCAGGCCCCCAATCAGCCCCAGCATTTT.

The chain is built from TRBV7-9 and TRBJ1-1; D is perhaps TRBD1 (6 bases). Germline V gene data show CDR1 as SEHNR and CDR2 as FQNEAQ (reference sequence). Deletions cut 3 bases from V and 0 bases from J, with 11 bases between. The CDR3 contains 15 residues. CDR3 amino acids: CASSFGGLLNTEAFF. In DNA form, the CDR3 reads TGTGCCAGCAGCTTCGGGGGGCTGTTGAACACTGAAGCTTTCTTT.

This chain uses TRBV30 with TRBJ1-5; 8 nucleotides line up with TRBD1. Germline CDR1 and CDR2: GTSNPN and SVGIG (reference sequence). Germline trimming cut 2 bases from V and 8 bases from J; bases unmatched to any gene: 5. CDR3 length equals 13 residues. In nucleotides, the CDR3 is TGTGCCTGGAGTTGGACAGGGAGGGAGCCCCAGCATTTT. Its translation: CAWSWTGREPQHF.